This TCR beta chain was sequenced during a study of shared clonotypes between healthy human individuals. Study outcomes and limitations: There were few donors, and this limited the genetic and exposure-history diversity represented.

The CDR3 has 14 amino acids. Germline CDR1 and CDR2: MDHEN and SYDVKM. V shed 8 bases and J shed 0 bases, with 11 bases lying between them. Using approximately 200 ng DNA, approximately 27,000 T cell genomes, the sorted-subset replicate PCRs were run. In the source study's methods: Owing to the provision of junction-only sequences devoid of quality scores by immunoSEQ, filtering differed. Profiling relied on immunoSEQ multiplex PCR, and the TCRdb table lists in-frame clones only, not all of them. That table is the source of V, J and clone size, and D and trimming were worked out from the DNA. The data show 1.5 million to 2.5 million clones, approximately 95% seen once. Concerning this clone: Its target is unknown.

CD8 cells classed as naive were CD45RO-negative and positively selected for CCR7, excluding terminally differentiated effector memory CD45RA+ cells. V usage is TRBV28 and J usage is TRBJ1-3, with a possible D match to TRBD1 (5 bases). The sequencing sample was made of naive CD8+ T cells sorted from blood. This clonotype was sampled from a man aged 18 to 30 in good health. Here the CDR3 reads CASGLGVSGNTIYF. CDR3 nucleotide sequence: TGTGCCAGCGGCCTGGGGGTCTCTGGAAACACCATATATTTT.